These 10 T cell receptor beta chains were all obtained from the same sample, sequenced in a study of immune evolution from preneoplasia to lung adenocarcinoma. Clones were sequenced by immunoSEQ multiplex PCR, and TCRdb holds only the in-frame ones, with some missing. The sample has roughly 3,100 clones; about three quarters are singletons. The sample was FFPE atypical adenomatous hyperplasia tissue from the lung. Subset denoted: atypical adenomatous hyperplasia (AAH), lung preneoplasia. The receptors derive from a person aged 65 to 79 with lung adenocarcinoma.

The chain couples TRBV7-9 to TRBJ1-2; possibly TRBD1 for D (6 bases). V was cut by 5 bases and J by 9 bases, with 22 bases left in between. The CDR3 extends over 15 amino acids. Germline loops: CDR1 SEHNR, CDR2 FQNEAQ (reference sequence). In DNA form, the CDR3 reads TGTGCCAGCAGCCTGGGGGCGGCAGGCGACGTGAGCTACACCTTC. Protein sequence: CASSLGAAGDVSYTF.

This CDR3 is CAIRAGDYGYTF. The DNA of the CDR3 is TGTGCCATCAGGGCGGGAGACTATGGCTACACCTTC. The V and J genes are TRBV10-3 and TRBJ1-2; D ambiguous. Trimming took off 6 bases at V and 3 bases at J, with 8 bases between the two ends. The length of the CDR3 is 12 residues. CDR1 is ENHRY and CDR2 is SYGVKD in the germline V gene.

The CDR3 DNA reads as TGTGCCAGCAGTTACTCGATTGGACAGGGCAACGAGCAGTACTTC. This encodes CASSYSIGQGNEQYF. The J gene is TRBJ2-7, the V gene TRBV6-5; 8 bases map to TRBD1. Per germline, CDR1 MNHEY and CDR2 SVGAGI. The CDR3 covers 15 residues. V shed 0 bases, J shed 5 bases, and the junction held 6 bases outside the gene matches.

The chain joins TRBV6-1 to TRBJ2-7, with 8 bases lining up with TRBD2. V was pared by 3 bases and J by 2 bases, with 6 bases of the junction left unmatched. The CDR3 loop spans 15 amino acids. CDR1 MNHNS and CDR2 SASEGT come from the germline V gene. DNA of the CDR3: TGTGCCAGCAGTGAGTATAGCGGGGTTGCCTACGAGCAGTACTTC. It codes for CASSEYSGVAYEQYF.

The CDR3 region is CASSQEGFTGNTIYF. The CDR3 DNA is TGTGCCAGCAGTCAGGAAGGATTCACTGGAAACACCATATATTTT. This rearrangement joins TRBV2 to TRBJ1-3, with unresolved D. The V gene's germline CDR1 is SNHLY and CDR2 FYNNEI. V gave up 5 bases and J gave up 2 bases, with 13 bases separating them. This CDR3 contains 15 residues.

This clone was seen a single time. The V and J genes are TRBV7-9 and TRBJ2-1; 11 positions match TRBD2. CDR3 length: 15 amino acids. Unmatched junction bases numbered 8, after V lost 8 bases and J lost 5 bases. Per the germline V gene, CDR1 is SEHNR and CDR2 is FQNEAQ (reference sequence). The CDR3 region is CASQGISGRDNEQFF. CDR3 DNA: TGTGCCAGCCAGGGGATTAGCGGGAGGGACAATGAGCAGTTCTTC.

This clone has a handful of counts. This chain joins TRBV5-6 and TRBJ2-1; TRBD2 agrees at 11 bases. V gave up 0 bases and J gave up 8 bases; unmatched junction bases: 10. CDR3 size: 17 residues. Germline CDR1 reads SGHDT; CDR2 reads YYEEEE. The CDR3 coding sequence is TGTGCCAGCAGCTTGGCCAGGGTGACTAGCGGGGATCATGAGCAGTTCTTC. Translating gives CASSLARVTSGDHEQFF.

CDR3 in amino acids: CASSLYGHYEQYF. The CDR3 DNA reads as TGTGCCAGCAGCTTGTACGGTCACTACGAGCAGTACTTC. The chain couples TRBV5-6 to TRBJ2-7; D gene unclear. Germline values: CDR1 SGHDT, CDR2 YYEEEE. CDR3 length: 13 amino acids. The V gene lost 1 base and the J gene lost 3 bases, with 8 bases spanning the gap.

The CDR3 nucleotides read TGTGCCAGCAGCTTGGGTGGGACAGGGGACAATGAGCAGTTCTTC. Its protein is CASSLGGTGDNEQFF. This chain links TRBV5-4 with TRBJ2-1; 10 bases match TRBD1. V was clipped by 0 bases and J by 5 bases; unmatched bases: 2. This CDR3 contains 15 residues. The germline CDR1 and CDR2 sequences are SGHNT and YYREEE (reference sequence).

The genes are TRBV2 and TRBJ2-7; no definite D call. This CDR3 region has 11 residues. Deletions cut 4 bases from V and 4 bases from J, with 5 bases between. Germline loops: CDR1 SNHLY, CDR2 FYNNEI. In nucleotides, the CDR3 is TGTGCCAGCAGTGGGGTGTACGAGCAGTACTTC. This translates into CASSGVYEQYF. Full variable domain (remainder filled in from reference TRBV2 and TRBJ2-7): EPEVTQTPSHQVTQMGQEVILRCVPISNHLYFYWYRQILGQKVEFLVSFYNNEISEKSEIFDDQFSVERPDGSNFTLKIRSTKLEDSAMYFCASSGVYEQYFGPGTRLTVT.